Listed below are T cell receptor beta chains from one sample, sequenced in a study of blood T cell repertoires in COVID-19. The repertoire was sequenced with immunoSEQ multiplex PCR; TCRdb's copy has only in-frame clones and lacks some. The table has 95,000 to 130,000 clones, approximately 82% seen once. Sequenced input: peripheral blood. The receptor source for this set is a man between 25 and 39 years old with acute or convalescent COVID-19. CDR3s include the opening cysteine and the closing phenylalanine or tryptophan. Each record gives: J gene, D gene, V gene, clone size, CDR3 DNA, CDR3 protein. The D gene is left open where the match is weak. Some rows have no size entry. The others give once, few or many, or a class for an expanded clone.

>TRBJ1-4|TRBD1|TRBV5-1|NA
TGCGCCAGCAGCTCTTGGACAGGGTATAATGAAAAACTGTTTTTT
CASSSWTGYNEKLFF
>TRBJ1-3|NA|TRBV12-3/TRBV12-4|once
TGTGCCAGCAGAGGAGGGGGAAACACCATATATTTT
CASRGGGNTIYF
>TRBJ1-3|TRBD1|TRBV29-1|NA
TGCAGCGTTGACAGACAGGGAGGAAACACCATATATTTT
CSVDRQGGNTIYF
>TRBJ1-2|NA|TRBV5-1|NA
TGCGCCAGCAGCAATGATGGCGGATTCTATGGCTACACCTTC
CASSNDGGFYGYTF
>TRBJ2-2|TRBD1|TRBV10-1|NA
TGCGCCAGCAGTAAAGGACAGGGATATAGGACCGGGGAGCTGTTTTTT
CASSKGQGYRTGELFF
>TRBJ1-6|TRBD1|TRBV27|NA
TGTGCCAGTAAGGGACAGGGTGGGTCACCCCTCCACTTT
CASKGQGGSPLHF
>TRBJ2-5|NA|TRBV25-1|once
TGTGCCAGCAGTGAATATAACGGGGCGGGGGAGACCCAGTACTTC
CASSEYNGAGETQYF
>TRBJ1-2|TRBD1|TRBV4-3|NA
TGCGCCAGCAGCCAAGCCCGGGACAGGGGGACCTATGGCTACACCTTC
CASSQARDRGTYGYTF
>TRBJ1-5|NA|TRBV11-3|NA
TGTGCCAGCAGCTTAGACGGCGGATGGAATCACAATCAGCCCCAGCATTTT
CASSLDGGWNHNQPQHF
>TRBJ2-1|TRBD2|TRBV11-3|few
TGTGCCAGCAGCTCGGGACTAGCGGTCTACAATGAGCAGTTCTTC
CASSSGLAVYNEQFF
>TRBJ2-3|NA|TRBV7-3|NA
TGTGCCAGCAGCTCTCAGGGCACAGATACGCAGTATTTT
CASSSQGTDTQYF
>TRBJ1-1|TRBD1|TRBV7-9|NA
TGTGCCAGCAGCACTCCCGGGACAGCCCAACGGGATGAAGCTTTCTTT
CASSTPGTAQRDEAFF
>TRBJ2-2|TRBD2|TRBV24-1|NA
TGTGCCACCAGTGATTCGACTAGCGGGCTAACCGGGGAGCTGTTTTTT
CATSDSTSGLTGELFF
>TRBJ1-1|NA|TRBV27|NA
TGTGCCAGCAGGCCAGGGGCCCAAAACACTGAAGCTTTCTTT
CASRPGAQNTEAFF
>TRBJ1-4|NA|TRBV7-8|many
TGTGCCAGCAGCTCCACAGGGACGAATGAAAAACTGTTTTTT
CASSSTGTNEKLFF
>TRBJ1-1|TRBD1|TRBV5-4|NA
TGTGCCAGCAGCGTGGGAGGGCAGGGGGGTACTGAAGCTTTCTTT
CASSVGGQGGTEAFF
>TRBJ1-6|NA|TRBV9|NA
TGTGCCAGCAGCGCCCGGACAGCCGTAGATCCCCTCCACTTT
CASSARTAVDPLHF
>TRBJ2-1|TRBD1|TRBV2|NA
TGTGCCAGCAGTGAAGGGACAGGGTGGAATGAGCAGTTCTTC
CASSEGTGWNEQFF
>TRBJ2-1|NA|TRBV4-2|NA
TGTGCCAGCAGCCAAGCCCCCGGGATCTACAATGAGCAGTTCTTC
CASSQAPGIYNEQFF
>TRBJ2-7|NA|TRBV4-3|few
TGCGCCAGCAGCCAAGATTCGGGGGACAGTTCCTACGAGCAGTACTTC
CASSQDSGDSSYEQYF
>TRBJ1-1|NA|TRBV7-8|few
TGTGCCAGCAGCTTTGGACAGAGGAACACTGAAGCTTTCTTT
CASSFGQRNTEAFF
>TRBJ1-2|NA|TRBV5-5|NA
TGTGCCAGCAGTTTGGGAGGACTGGGCTACACCTTC
CASSLGGLGYTF